Listed below are T cell receptor beta chains from one sample, sequenced in a study of blood T cell repertoires in COVID-19. Sequencing used immunoSEQ multiplex PCR; TCRdb keeps in-frame clones, though not all of them. This sample has 300,000 or so clones, with about 91% found just once. Sequencing was performed on peripheral blood. These receptors originate from a woman under 40 who had recovered from COVID-19. CDR3s include the opening cysteine and the closing phenylalanine or tryptophan. The D gene is left open where the match is weak. Only part of the rows carry a size: once, few, many, or a class if the clone is expanded.

j_call: TRBJ1-6
d_call: -
clone_size: -
v_call: TRBV3-1/TRBV3-2
cdr3_nt: TGTGCCAGCAGCCATGCAGGGGTTTCTGCACCCCTCCACTTT
cdr3_aa: CASSHAGVSAPLHF

j_call: TRBJ2-7
d_call: TRBD1
clone_size: once
v_call: TRBV5-1
cdr3_nt: TGCGCCAGCAGCTCCGGACAGGGATCTCGCGAGCAGTACTTC
cdr3_aa: CASSSGQGSREQYF

j_call: TRBJ2-5
d_call: -
clone_size: -
v_call: TRBV5-1
cdr3_nt: TGCGCCAGCAGCTTGGGTGGAAACAGCTTCGCGCTAGAGACCCAGTACTTC
cdr3_aa: CASSLGGNSFALETQYF

j_call: TRBJ2-1
d_call: TRBD2
clone_size: -
v_call: TRBV14
cdr3_nt: TGTGCCAGCAGCCAAGATCAGCGGGGTGCGCAGTTCTTC
cdr3_aa: CASSQDQRGAQFF

j_call: TRBJ2-7
d_call: -
clone_size: -
v_call: TRBV28
cdr3_nt: TGTGCCAGCAGTCGCAGGAGGGGCTCCTACGAGCAGTACTTC
cdr3_aa: CASSRRRGSYEQYF

j_call: TRBJ2-1
d_call: -
clone_size: once
v_call: TRBV29-1
cdr3_nt: TGCAGCGCCTTAGGACTCGGACAGTTCTTCAATGAGCAGTTCTTC
cdr3_aa: CSALGLGQFFNEQFF

j_call: TRBJ2-1
d_call: -
clone_size: -
v_call: TRBV5-1
cdr3_nt: TGCGCCAGCAGCTTGGTTAGCCCGGGGGATGAGCAGTTCTTC
cdr3_aa: CASSLVSPGDEQFF

j_call: TRBJ1-2
d_call: TRBD1
clone_size: few
v_call: TRBV14
cdr3_nt: TGTGCCAGCAGCCAAGACCGACAGGGACACTATGGCTACACCTTC
cdr3_aa: CASSQDRQGHYGYTF

j_call: TRBJ1-3
d_call: -
clone_size: -
v_call: TRBV5-1
cdr3_nt: TGCGCCAGCCAACTACAGGGCTCTGGAAACACCATATATTTT
cdr3_aa: CASQLQGSGNTIYF

j_call: TRBJ1-4
d_call: -
clone_size: -
v_call: TRBV3-1/TRBV3-2
cdr3_nt: TGTGCCAGCAGCCAAGGGACAAATAATGAAAAACTGTTTTTT
cdr3_aa: CASSQGTNNEKLFF

j_call: TRBJ2-7
d_call: TRBD2
clone_size: -
v_call: TRBV6-5
cdr3_nt: TGTGCCAGCAGTTACGGGTCGGGAGGATCCTACGAGCAGTACTTC
cdr3_aa: CASSYGSGGSYEQYF

j_call: TRBJ1-2
d_call: TRBD1
clone_size: -
v_call: TRBV11-2
cdr3_nt: TGTGCCAGCAGCCCGGACAGGGCGGGAGGCTACACCTTC
cdr3_aa: CASSPDRAGGYTF

j_call: TRBJ2-7
d_call: -
clone_size: -
v_call: TRBV7-9
cdr3_nt: TGTGCCAGCAGCTTAGATCAGAACTCCTACGAGCAGTACTTC
cdr3_aa: CASSLDQNSYEQYF

j_call: TRBJ1-1
d_call: -
clone_size: -
v_call: TRBV27
cdr3_nt: TGTGCCAGCAGTTTTCAGGGGCGGACTGAAGCTTTCTTT
cdr3_aa: CASSFQGRTEAFF

j_call: TRBJ1-2
d_call: TRBD1
clone_size: -
v_call: TRBV19
cdr3_nt: TGTGCCAGTAGTTCCCGGGACAGGCTCTATGGCTACACCTTC
cdr3_aa: CASSSRDRLYGYTF

j_call: TRBJ1-1
d_call: -
clone_size: -
v_call: TRBV7-2
cdr3_nt: TGTGCCAGCAGCTTTAATCCCCACGGCACTGAAGCTTTCTTT
cdr3_aa: CASSFNPHGTEAFF

j_call: TRBJ1-2
d_call: TRBD1
clone_size: -
v_call: TRBV2
cdr3_nt: TGTGCCAGCAGTTTGGGCTTACAGGGGGGCTATGGCTACACCTTC
cdr3_aa: CASSLGLQGGYGYTF

j_call: TRBJ1-5
d_call: -
clone_size: -
v_call: TRBV24-1
cdr3_nt: TGTGCCACCAGTGATTGGAACAGGGATCAGCCCCAGCATTTT
cdr3_aa: CATSDWNRDQPQHF

j_call: TRBJ2-1
d_call: TRBD2
clone_size: once
v_call: TRBV6-2/TRBV6-3
cdr3_nt: TGTGCCAGCAGTCCCGGGGTAGCGGGGGTGCCATACAATGAGCAGTTCTTC
cdr3_aa: CASSPGVAGVPYNEQFF

j_call: TRBJ1-2
d_call: -
clone_size: -
v_call: TRBV28
cdr3_nt: TGTGCCAGCAGATCGACGGGTCAGGGGTATGGCTACACCTTC
cdr3_aa: CASRSTGQGYGYTF

j_call: TRBJ1-1
d_call: TRBD1
clone_size: many
v_call: TRBV27
cdr3_nt: TGTGCCAGCAGTTCTTTTAGACAGGGGGCAACAACCCCAGAAGCTTTCTTT
cdr3_aa: CASSSFRQGATTPEAFF

j_call: TRBJ1-2
d_call: -
clone_size: -
v_call: TRBV24-1
cdr3_nt: TGTGCCACCACCCCACAGACTAACTATGGCTACACCTTC
cdr3_aa: CATTPQTNYGYTF

j_call: TRBJ2-1
d_call: -
clone_size: -
v_call: TRBV28
cdr3_nt: TGTGCCAGCAGTTTCCCGCAGGGAATAGGGCAGTTCTTC
cdr3_aa: CASSFPQGIGQFF

j_call: TRBJ1-4
d_call: -
clone_size: -
v_call: TRBV7-2
cdr3_nt: TGTGCCAGCAGCTTACGTTCACGGGGGGGAAGGGAAAAACTGTTTTTT
cdr3_aa: CASSLRSRGGREKLFF

j_call: TRBJ2-1
d_call: TRBD2
clone_size: -
v_call: TRBV18
cdr3_nt: TGTGCCAGCTCACCAGGACTAGCGGGGCCTTACAATGAGCAGTTCTTC
cdr3_aa: CASSPGLAGPYNEQFF

j_call: TRBJ2-1
d_call: -
clone_size: -
v_call: TRBV2
cdr3_nt: TGTGCCAGCAGTGAGGAAGACTACCAGTACAATGAGCAGTTCTTC
cdr3_aa: CASSEEDYQYNEQFF

j_call: TRBJ2-7
d_call: -
clone_size: once
v_call: TRBV15
cdr3_nt: TGTGCCACCAGCAGAGATCAACAGAGCTCCTACGAGCAGTACTTC
cdr3_aa: CATSRDQQSSYEQYF

j_call: TRBJ1-1
d_call: -
clone_size: -
v_call: TRBV11-2
cdr3_nt: TGTGCCAGCAGCTTAGGCAGGGCTGACCCTGAAGCTTTCTTT
cdr3_aa: CASSLGRADPEAFF

j_call: TRBJ2-2
d_call: TRBD1
clone_size: -
v_call: TRBV28
cdr3_nt: TGTGCCAGCAGTCTAACTGGACAGGGGAGGACCGGGGAGCTGTTTTTT
cdr3_aa: CASSLTGQGRTGELFF

j_call: TRBJ1-1
d_call: -
clone_size: -
v_call: TRBV9
cdr3_nt: TGTGCCAGCAGCCCCCGGGGGGGCAAAACCACTGAAGCTTTCTTT
cdr3_aa: CASSPRGGKTTEAFF

j_call: TRBJ2-7
d_call: -
clone_size: -
v_call: TRBV4-2
cdr3_nt: TGTGCCAGCAGCCGTACAGGTATCGCCTACGAGCAGTACTTC
cdr3_aa: CASSRTGIAYEQYF

j_call: TRBJ2-1
d_call: -
clone_size: -
v_call: TRBV3-1/TRBV3-2
cdr3_nt: TGTGCCAGCAGCCAATCTCCGGGATCTCACAATGAGCAGTTCTTC
cdr3_aa: CASSQSPGSHNEQFF